This is a list of T cell receptor beta chains from one sample in a study of technical replicates of blood from several donors. The table came from immunoSEQ multiplex PCR; TCRdb's copy has only in-frame clones and leaves some out. The sample records tens of thousands of clones, about 81% being singletons. The sequencing input was PBMCs. Every receptor here comes from a human donor in good health. Some clones in this sample may be carry-over from other donors' samples. The CDR3 runs from the conserved cysteine through the conserved F or W. The D gene is left open where the match is weak. Where a row states a size, it is once, few, many or the class of an expanded clone; other rows omit it.

TRBD2	11	.	TRBV20-1	TRBJ2-1	CSVERGNEQFF	TGCAGTGTAGAGCGGGGGAATGAGCAGTTCTTC
.	18	.	TRBV4-3	TRBJ2-1	CASSQDPPGAYAYNEQFF	TGCGCCAGCAGCCAAGATCCACCGGGAGCTTATGCCTACAATGAGCAGTTCTTC
.	14	.	TRBV5-1	TRBJ2-5	CASSLWQGGETQYF	TGCGCCAGCAGCTTATGGCAGGGGGGAGAGACCCAGTACTTC
.	13	.	TRBV5-6	TRBJ2-7	CASSGRSSYEQYF	TGTGCCAGCAGCGGAAGGAGCTCCTACGAGCAGTACTTC
.	13	.	TRBV4-2	TRBJ1-2	CASSQSRNVGLRF	TGTGCCAGCAGCCAAAGTCGGAACGTAGGACTTCGTTTC
TRBD2	16	once	TRBV2	TRBJ2-3	CASSDLAGVTTDTQYF	TGTGCCAGCAGTGATCTAGCGGGAGTCACCACAGATACGCAGTATTTT
.	17	.	TRBV14	TRBJ2-1	CASSQEVVLASRNEQFF	TGTGCCAGCAGCCAAGAGGTGGTTCTAGCGAGCCGCAATGAGCAGTTCTTC
.	15	.	TRBV14	TRBJ2-5	CASSQDRGYRETQYF	TGTGCCAGCAGCCAAGACAGGGGTTATCGAGAGACCCAGTACTTC
.	15	few	TRBV2	TRBJ1-1	CASSSKDRLGTEAFF	TGTGCCAGCAGCTCTAAAGACAGGTTGGGCACTGAAGCTTTCTTT
.	14	.	TRBV27	TRBJ2-6	CASSSGTGANVLTF	TGTGCCAGTTCTTCTGGTACTGGTGCCAACGTCCTGACTTTC
TRBD2	13	.	TRBV7-6	TRBJ2-2	CASSRGVAGELFF	TGTGCCAGCAGCCGGGGGGTCGCCGGGGAGCTGTTTTTT
.	17	.	TRBV18	TRBJ1-2	CASSPSSGHRANYGYTF	TGTGCCAGCTCACCTAGTAGCGGGCACCGAGCTAACTATGGCTACACCTTC
.	12	few	TRBV2	TRBJ1-2	CASSENSYGYTF	TGTGCCAGCAGTGAGAACTCCTATGGCTACACCTTC
.	14	medium-sized	TRBV4-3	TRBJ1-1	CASSRNRPYTEAFF	TGCGCCAGCAGCCGAAACAGACCCTACACTGAAGCTTTCTTT